This T cell receptor beta chain was captured by sequencing in a study of shared clonotypes between healthy human individuals. Study-level information: Three plates each covered CD4 naive and memory; CD8 naive two, CD8 memory one.

CDR3 length: 18 amino acids. The germline V gene encodes CDR1 SGHVS and CDR2 FQNEAQ. Trimming took 2 bases from V and 6 from J; bases not matched to a gene: 13. Everyone who donated was a Caucasian adult who lived in Nashville, Tennessee. Produced via immunoSEQ multiplex PCR; TCRdb's table is partial and in-frame only. The table shows some 2,500,000 clones, with roughly 92% occurring only once. This clonotype originated in a man younger than 35 in good health. Some clones in this sample may be carry-over from other donors' samples. Sequencing was done on a sample of naive CD4+ T cells from PBMCs. Subset here: CD45RA+ positively selected. This chain joins TRBV7-8 and TRBJ1-2; TRBD1 aligns across 12 bases. This CDR3 reads CASSLFRLGTGGKDGYTF. In nucleotides, the CDR3 is TGTGCCAGCAGCTTATTTAGGTTAGGGACAGGGGGCAAAGATGGCTACACCTTC. Complete variable domain (other parts from reference TRBV7-8 and TRBJ1-2): GAGVSQSPRYKVAKRGQDVALRCDPISGHVSLFWYQQALGQGPEFLTYFQNEAQLDKSGLPSDRFFAERPEGSVSTLKIQRTQQEDSAVYLCASSLFRLGTGGKDGYTFGSGTRLTVV.